This note documents a single T cell receptor beta chain sequence. The source of the sample is a study of blood T cell repertoires in COVID-19. The table came from immunoSEQ multiplex PCR; TCRdb's copy has only in-frame clones and leaves some out. The sample lists some 56,000 clones, 75% to 85% occurring once. This clonotype was sampled from a man aged 60 to 75 with acute or convalescent COVID-19. The sequencing sample was made of peripheral blood.

Here the CDR3 DNA reads TGCGCCAGCAGCTTTGGCGGACAGGAATCCTACGAGCAGTACTTC. Protein product: CASSFGGQESYEQYF. The rearrangement uses TRBV5-1 and TRBJ2-7, with TRBD1 identical over 7 bases. V shed 2 bases, J shed 1 base, and the junction held 6 bases outside the gene matches. This CDR3 has 15 amino acids. Germline V gene data show CDR1 as SGHRS and CDR2 as YFSETQ.